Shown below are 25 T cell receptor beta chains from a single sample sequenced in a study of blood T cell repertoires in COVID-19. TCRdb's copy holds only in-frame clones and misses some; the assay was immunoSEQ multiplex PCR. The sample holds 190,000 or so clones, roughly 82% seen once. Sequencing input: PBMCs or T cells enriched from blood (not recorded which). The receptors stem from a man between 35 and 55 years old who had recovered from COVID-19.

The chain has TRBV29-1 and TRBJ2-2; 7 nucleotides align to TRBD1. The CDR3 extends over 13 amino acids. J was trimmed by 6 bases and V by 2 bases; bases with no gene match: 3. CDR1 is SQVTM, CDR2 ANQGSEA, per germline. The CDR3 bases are TGCAGCGTTGAAATCCAGGGGGCCGGGGAGCTGTTTTTT. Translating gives CSVEIQGAGELFF.

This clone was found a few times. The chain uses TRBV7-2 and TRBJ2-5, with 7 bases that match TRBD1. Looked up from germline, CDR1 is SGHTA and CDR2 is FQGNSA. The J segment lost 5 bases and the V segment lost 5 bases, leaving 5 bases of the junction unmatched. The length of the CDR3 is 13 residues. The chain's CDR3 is CASSTRGLETQYF. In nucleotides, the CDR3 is TGTGCCAGCAGCACCAGGGGGTTGGAGACCCAGTACTTC.

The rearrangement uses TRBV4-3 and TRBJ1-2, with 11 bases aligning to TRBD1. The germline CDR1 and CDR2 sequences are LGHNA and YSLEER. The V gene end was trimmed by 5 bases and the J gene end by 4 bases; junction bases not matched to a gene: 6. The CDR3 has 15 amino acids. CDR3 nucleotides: TGCGCCAGCAGCGAGCGGACAGGGGGCGGCTATGGCTACACCTTC. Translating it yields CASSERTGGGYGYTF.

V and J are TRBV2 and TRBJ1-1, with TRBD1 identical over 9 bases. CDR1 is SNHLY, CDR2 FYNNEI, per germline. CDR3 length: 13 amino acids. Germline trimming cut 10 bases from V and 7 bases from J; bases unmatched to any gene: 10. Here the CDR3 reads CATEGQGFGEAFF. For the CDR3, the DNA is TGTGCCACCGAGGGACAGGGATTTGGTGAAGCTTTCTTT.

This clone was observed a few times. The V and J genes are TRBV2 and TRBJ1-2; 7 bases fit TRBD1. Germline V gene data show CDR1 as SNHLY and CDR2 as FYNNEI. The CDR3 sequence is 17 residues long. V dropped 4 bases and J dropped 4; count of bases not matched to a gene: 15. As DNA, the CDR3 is TGTGCCAGCAGTGCAGAAACAGGGGCCGCTGCCATCTATGGCTACACCTTC. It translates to CASSAETGAAAIYGYTF.

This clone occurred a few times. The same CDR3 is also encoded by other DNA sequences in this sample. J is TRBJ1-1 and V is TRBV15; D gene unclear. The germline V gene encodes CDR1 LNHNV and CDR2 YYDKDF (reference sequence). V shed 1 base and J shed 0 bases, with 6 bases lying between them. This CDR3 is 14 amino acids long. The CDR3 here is CATSRGQVNTEAFF. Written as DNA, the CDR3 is TGTGCCACCAGCAGAGGTCAGGTGAACACTGAAGCTTTCTTT.

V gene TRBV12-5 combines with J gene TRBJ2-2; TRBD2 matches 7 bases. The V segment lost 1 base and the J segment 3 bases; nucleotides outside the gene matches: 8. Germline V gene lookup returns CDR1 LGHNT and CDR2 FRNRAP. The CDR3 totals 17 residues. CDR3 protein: CASGLAAGGSYTGELFF. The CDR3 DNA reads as TGTGCTAGTGGTTTGGCCGCCGGCGGGAGTTACACCGGGGAGCTGTTTTTT.

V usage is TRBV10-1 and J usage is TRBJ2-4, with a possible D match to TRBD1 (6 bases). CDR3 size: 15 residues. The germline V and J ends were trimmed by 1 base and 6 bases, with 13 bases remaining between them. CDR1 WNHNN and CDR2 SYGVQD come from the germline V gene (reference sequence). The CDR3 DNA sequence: TGCGCCAGCAGTGAGTTTAGGGACAAAAGAAACATTCAGTACTTC. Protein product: CASSEFRDKRNIQYF.

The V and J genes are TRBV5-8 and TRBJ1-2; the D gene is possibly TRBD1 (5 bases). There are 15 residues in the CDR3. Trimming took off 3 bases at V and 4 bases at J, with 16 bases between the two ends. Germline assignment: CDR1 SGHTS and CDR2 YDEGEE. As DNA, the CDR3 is TGTGCCAGCAGCTCGGACACTCCTTTGGTCTATGGCTACACCTTC. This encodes CASSSDTPLVYGYTF.

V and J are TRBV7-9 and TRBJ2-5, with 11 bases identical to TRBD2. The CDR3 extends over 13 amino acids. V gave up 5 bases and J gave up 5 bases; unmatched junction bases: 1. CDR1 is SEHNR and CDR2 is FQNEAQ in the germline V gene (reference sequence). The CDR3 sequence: CASSTSGSETQYF. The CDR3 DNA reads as TGTGCCAGCAGCACTAGCGGGAGTGAGACCCAGTACTTC.

The CDR3, as DNA: TGTGCCAGCAGTTACCGATCCACAGGGTTAGATGGCTACACCTTC. It specifies CASSYRSTGLDGYTF. This chain joins TRBV6-5 and TRBJ1-2, with D possibly TRBD1 on 6 matching bases. Germline V gene data show CDR1 as MNHEY and CDR2 as SVGAGI. V was pared by 2 bases and J by 6 bases, with 16 bases between. The CDR3 is 15 amino acids.

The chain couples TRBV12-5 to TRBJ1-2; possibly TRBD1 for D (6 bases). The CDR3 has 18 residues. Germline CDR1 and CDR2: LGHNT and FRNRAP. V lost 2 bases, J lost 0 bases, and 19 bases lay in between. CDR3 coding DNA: TGTGCTAGTGGTTTGAACACTGGAGGACAGCCTACTAACTATGGCTACACCTTC. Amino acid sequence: CASGLNTGGQPTNYGYTF. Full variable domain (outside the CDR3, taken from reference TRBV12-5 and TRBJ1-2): DARVTQTPRHKVTEMGQEVTMRCQPILGHNTVFWYRQTMMQGLELLAYFRNRAPLDDSGMPKDRFSAEMPDATLATLKIQPSEPRDSAVYFCASGLNTGGQPTNYGYTFGSGTRLTVV.

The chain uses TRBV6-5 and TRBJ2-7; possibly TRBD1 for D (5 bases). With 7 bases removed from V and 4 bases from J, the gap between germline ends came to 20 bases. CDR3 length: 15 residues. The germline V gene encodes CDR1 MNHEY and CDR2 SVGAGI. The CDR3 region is CASTRLFDSQYEQYF. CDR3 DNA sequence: TGTGCCAGCACCCGACTCTTTGACAGCCAATACGAGCAGTACTTC.

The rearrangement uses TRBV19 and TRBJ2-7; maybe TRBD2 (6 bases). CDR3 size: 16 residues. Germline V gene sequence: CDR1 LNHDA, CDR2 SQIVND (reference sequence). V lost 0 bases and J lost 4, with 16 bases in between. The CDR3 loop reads CASSIEGGVSAYEQYF. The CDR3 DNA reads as TGTGCCAGTAGTATAGAGGGGGGTGTGTCGGCTTACGAGCAGTACTTC.

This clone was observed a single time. DNA of the CDR3: TGTGCCAGCAGTTTTCCGAGGGACACTGAAGCTTTCTTT. It yields the protein CASSFPRDTEAFF. The chain joins TRBV28 to TRBJ1-1; D unclear. CDR1 and CDR2 (germline): MDHEN, SYDVKM. V was shortened by 3 bases and J by 3 bases, with 8 bases between the two germline ends. This CDR3 is 13 amino acids long.

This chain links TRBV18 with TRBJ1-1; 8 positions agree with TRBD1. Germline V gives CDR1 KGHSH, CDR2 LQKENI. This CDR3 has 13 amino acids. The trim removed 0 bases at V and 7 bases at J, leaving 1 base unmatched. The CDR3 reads CASSPPQGGEAFF. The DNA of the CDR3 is TGTGCCAGCTCACCACCACAGGGGGGTGAAGCTTTCTTT.

The DNA of the CDR3 is TGTGCCAGTAGTATCACCGCGGGAGCTAGCACAGATACGCAGTATTTT. This gives the protein CASSITAGASTDTQYF. The rearrangement links TRBV19 to TRBJ2-3; 7 nucleotides match TRBD2. V shed 3 bases, J shed 0 bases, and the junction held 6 bases outside the gene matches. From germline, CDR1 is LNHDA and CDR2 SQIVND (reference sequence). CDR3 size: 16 residues. Full variable domain (remainder filled in from reference TRBV19 and TRBJ2-3): DGGITQSPKYLFRKEGQNVTLSCEQNLNHDAMYWYRQDPGQGLRLIYYSQIVNDFQKGDIAEGYSVSREKKESFPLTVTSAQKNPTAFYLCASSITAGASTDTQYFGPGTRLTVL.

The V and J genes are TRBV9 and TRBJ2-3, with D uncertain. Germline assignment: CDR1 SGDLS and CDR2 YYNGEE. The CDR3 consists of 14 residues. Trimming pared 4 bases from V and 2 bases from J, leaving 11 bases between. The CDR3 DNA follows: TGTGCCAGCAGCCCCACTACTACCACAGATACGCAGTATTTT. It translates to CASSPTTTTDTQYF.

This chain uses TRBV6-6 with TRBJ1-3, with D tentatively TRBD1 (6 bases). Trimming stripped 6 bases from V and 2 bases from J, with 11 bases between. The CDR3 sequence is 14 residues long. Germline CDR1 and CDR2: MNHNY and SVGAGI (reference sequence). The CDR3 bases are TGTGCCAGCAGCGAAAGGACAGCTGGAAACACCATATATTTT. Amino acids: CASSERTAGNTIYF.

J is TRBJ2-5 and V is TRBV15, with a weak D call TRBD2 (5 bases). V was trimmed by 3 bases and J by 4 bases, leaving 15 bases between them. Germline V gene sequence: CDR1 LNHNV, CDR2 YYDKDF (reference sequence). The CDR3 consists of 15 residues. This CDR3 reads CATSRWVGDRETQYF. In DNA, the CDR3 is TGTGCCACCAGCAGGTGGGTCGGGGATCGAGAGACCCAGTACTTC. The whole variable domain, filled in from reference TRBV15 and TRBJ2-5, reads DAMVIQNPRYQVTQFGKPVTLSCSQTLNHNVMYWYQQKSSQAPKLLFHYYDKDFNNEADTPDNFQSRRPNTSFCFLDIRSPGLGDTAMYLCATSRWVGDRETQYFGPGTRLLVL.

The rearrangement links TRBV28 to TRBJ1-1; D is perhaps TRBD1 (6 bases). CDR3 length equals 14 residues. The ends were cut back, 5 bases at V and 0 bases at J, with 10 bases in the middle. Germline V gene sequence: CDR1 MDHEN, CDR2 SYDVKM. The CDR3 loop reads CASSRGQLNTEAFF. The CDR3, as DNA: TGTGCCAGCAGTCGTGGACAGCTGAACACTGAAGCTTTCTTT. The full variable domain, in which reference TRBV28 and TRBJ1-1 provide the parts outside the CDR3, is DVKVTQSSRYLVKRTGEKVFLECVQDMDHENMFWYRQDPGLGLRLIYFSYDVKMKEKGDIPEGYSVSREKKERFSLILESASTNQTSMYLCASSRGQLNTEAFFGQGTRLTVV.

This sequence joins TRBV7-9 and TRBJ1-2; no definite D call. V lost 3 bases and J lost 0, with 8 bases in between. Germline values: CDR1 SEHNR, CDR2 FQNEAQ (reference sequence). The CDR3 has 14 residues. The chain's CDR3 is CASSLTLANYGYTF. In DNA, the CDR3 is TGTGCCAGCAGCTTGACACTAGCTAACTATGGCTACACCTTC.

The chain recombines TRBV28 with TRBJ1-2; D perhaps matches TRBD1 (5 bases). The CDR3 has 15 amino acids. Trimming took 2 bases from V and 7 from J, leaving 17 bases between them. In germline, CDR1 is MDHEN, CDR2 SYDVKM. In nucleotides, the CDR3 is TGTGCCAGCAGTTTAGTCGGTGGGCAGGGCGGTGGCTACACCTTC. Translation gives CASSLVGGQGGGYTF.

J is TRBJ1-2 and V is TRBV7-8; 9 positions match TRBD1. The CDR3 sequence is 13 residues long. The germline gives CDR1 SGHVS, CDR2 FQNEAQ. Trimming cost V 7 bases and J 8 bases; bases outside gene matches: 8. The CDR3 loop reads CASTTGGAEGYTF. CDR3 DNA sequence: TGTGCCAGCACAACAGGGGGCGCGGAGGGCTACACCTTC.

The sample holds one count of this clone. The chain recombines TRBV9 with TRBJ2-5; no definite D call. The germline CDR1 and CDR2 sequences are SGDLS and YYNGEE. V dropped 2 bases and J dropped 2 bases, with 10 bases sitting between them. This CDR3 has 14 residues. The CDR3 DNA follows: TGTGCCAGCAGCGTCCGCGGAATTCAAGAGACCCAGTACTTC. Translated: CASSVRGIQETQYF.